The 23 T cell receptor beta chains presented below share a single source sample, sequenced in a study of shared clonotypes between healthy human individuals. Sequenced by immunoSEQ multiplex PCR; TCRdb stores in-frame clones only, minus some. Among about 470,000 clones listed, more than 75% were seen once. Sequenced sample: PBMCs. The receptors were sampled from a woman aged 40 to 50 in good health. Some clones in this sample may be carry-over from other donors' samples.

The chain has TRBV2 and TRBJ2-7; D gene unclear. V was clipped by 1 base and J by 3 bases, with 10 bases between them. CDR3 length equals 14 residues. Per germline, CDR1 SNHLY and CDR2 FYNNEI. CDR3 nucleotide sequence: TGTGCCAGCAGTGAAGGGTGGCAGATCTACGAGCAGTACTTC. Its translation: CASSEGWQIYEQYF.

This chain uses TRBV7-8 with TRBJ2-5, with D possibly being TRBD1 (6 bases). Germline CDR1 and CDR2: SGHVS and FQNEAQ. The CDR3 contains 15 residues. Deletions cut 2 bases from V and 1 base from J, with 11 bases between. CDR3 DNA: TGTGCCAGCAGCTTAAATGGCAGGGGCCAAGAGACCCAGTACTTC. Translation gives CASSLNGRGQETQYF.

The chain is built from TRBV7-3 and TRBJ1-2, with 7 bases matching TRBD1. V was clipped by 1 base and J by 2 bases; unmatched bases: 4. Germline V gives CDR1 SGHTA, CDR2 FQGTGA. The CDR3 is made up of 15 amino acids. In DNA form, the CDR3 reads TGTGCCAGCAGCTTAATAGGGGGCGCAAACTATGGCTACACCTTC. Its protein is CASSLIGGANYGYTF. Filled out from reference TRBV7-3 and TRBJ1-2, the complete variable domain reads GAGVSQTPSNKVTEKGKYVELRCDPISGHTALYWYRQSLGQGPEFLIYFQGTGAADDSGLPNDRFFAVRPEGSVSTLKIQRTERGDSAVYLCASSLIGGANYGYTFGSGTRLTVV.

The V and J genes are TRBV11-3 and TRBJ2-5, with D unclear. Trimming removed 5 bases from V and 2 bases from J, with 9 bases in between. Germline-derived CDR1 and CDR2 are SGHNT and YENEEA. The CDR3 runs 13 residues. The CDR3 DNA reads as TGTGCCAGCAGCCCTAGTGGGCAAGAGACCCAGTACTTC. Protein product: CASSPSGQETQYF.

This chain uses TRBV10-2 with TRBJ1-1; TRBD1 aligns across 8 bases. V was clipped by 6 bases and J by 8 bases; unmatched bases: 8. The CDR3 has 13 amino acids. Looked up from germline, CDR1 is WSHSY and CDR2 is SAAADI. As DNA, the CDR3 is TGCGCCAGCAGGGATTCAGGGGGCTACGAAGCTTTCTTT. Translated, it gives CASRDSGGYEAFF.

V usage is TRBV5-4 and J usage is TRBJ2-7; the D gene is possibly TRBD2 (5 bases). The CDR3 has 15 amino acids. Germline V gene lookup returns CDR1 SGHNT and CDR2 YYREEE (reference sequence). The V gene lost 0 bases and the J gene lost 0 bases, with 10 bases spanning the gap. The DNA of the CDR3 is TGTGCCAGCAGCTTGGCCGGGGTAGACTCCTACGAGCAGTACTTC. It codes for CASSLAGVDSYEQYF.

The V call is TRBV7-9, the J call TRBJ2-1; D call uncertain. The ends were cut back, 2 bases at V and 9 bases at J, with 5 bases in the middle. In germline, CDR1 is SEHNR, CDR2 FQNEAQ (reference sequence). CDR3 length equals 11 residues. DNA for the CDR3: TGTGCCAGCAGCTTATATATTGAGCAGTTCTTC. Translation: CASSLYIEQFF.

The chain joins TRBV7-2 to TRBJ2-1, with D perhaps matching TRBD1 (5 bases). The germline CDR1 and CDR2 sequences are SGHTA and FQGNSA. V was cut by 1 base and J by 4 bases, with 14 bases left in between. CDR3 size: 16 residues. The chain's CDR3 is CASSLGARAIYNEQFF. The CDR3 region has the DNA TGTGCCAGCAGCTTAGGTGCCAGGGCAATTTACAATGAGCAGTTCTTC.

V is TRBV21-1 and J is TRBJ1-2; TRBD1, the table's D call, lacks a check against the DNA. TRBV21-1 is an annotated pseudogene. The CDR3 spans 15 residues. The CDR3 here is CASSKAGTGPEGYTF. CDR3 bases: TGTGCCAGCAGCAAAGCCGGGACAGGGCCTGAAGGCTACACCTTC.

The CDR3 sequence: CASSLGDGYLDQPQHF. The CDR3 region has the DNA TGCGCCAGCAGCTTGGGAGACGGGTATCTGGATCAGCCCCAGCATTTT. The gene calls are TRBV5-1 and TRBJ1-5; D is unclear. Trimming stripped 0 bases from V and 5 bases from J, with 15 bases between. This CDR3 is built from 16 residues. Germline CDR1 is SGHRS and CDR2 is YFSETQ.

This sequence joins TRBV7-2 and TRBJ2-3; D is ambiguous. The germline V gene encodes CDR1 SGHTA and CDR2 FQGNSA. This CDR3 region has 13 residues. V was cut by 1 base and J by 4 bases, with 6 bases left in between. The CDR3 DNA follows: TGTGCCAGCAGCTTAGGCCCCCCAGATACGCAGTATTTT. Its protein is CASSLGPPDTQYF.

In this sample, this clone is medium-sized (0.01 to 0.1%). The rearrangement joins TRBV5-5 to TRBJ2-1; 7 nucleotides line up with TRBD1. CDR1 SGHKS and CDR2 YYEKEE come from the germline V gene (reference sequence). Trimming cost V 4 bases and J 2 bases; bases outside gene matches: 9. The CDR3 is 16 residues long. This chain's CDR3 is CASSPPYRGTYNEQFF. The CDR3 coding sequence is TGTGCCAGCAGCCCACCCTACAGGGGTACCTACAATGAGCAGTTCTTC. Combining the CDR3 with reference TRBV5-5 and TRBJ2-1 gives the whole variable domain DAGVTQSPTHLIKTRGQQVTLRCSPISGHKSVSWYQQVLGQGPQFIFQYYEKEERGRGNFPDRFSARQFPNYSSELNVNALLLGDSALYLCASSPPYRGTYNEQFFGPGTRLTVL.

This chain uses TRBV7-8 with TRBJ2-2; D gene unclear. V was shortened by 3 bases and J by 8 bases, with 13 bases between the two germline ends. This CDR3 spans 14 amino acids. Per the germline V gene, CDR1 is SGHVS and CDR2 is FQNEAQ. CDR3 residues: CASSFGNTAGELFF. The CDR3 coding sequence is TGTGCCAGCAGCTTCGGTAATACAGCAGGGGAGCTGTTTTTT.

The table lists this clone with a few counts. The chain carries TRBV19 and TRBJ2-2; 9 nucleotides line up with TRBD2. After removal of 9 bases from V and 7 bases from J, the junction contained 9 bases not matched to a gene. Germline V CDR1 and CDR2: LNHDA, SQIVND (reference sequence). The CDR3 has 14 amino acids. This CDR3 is CASGPGTSFGELFF. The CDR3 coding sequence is TGTGCCAGCGGACCCGGGACTAGCTTCGGGGAGCTGTTTTTT.

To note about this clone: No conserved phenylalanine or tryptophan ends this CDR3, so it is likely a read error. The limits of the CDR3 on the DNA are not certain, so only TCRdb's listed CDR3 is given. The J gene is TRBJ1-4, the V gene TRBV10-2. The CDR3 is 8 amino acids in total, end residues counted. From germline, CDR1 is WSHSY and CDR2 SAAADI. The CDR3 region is CASSRTAR.

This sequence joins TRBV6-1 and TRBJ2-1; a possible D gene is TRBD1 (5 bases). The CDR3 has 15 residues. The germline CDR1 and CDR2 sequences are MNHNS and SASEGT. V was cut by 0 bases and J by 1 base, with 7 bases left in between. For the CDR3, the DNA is TGTGCCAGCAGTGAAGCGCAGGGATCCTACAATGAGCAGTTCTTC. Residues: CASSEAQGSYNEQFF.

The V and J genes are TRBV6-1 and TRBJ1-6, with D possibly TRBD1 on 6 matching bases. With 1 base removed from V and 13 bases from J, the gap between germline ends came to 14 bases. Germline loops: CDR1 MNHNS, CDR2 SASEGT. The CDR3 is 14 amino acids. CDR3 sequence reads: CASSEDAGEGPLHF. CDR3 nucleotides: TGTGCCAGCAGTGAAGATGCAGGGGAAGGCCCCCTCCACTTT.

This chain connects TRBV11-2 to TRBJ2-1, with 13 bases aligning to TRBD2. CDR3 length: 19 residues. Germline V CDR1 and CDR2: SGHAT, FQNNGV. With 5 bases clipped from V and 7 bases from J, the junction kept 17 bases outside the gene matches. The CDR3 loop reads CASSMWTSGRIPSRNEQFF. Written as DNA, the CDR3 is TGTGCCAGCAGCATGTGGACTAGCGGGAGAATACCCAGTAGGAATGAGCAGTTCTTC. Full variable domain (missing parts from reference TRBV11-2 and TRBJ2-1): EAGVAQSPRYKIIEKRQSVAFWCNPISGHATLYWYQQILGQGPKLLIQFQNNGVVDDSQLPKDRFSAERLKGVDSTLKIQPAKLEDSAVYLCASSMWTSGRIPSRNEQFFGPGTRLTVL.

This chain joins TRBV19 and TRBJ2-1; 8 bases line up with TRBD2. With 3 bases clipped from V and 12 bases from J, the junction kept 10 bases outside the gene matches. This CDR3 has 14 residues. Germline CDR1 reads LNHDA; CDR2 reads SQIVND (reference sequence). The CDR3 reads CASSILAGWRGQFF. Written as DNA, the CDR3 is TGTGCCAGTAGTATCCTAGCGGGTTGGCGTGGGCAGTTCTTC.

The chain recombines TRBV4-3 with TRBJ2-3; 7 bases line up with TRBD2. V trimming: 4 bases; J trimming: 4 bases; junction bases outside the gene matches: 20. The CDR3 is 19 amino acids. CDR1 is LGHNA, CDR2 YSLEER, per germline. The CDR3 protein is CASSRERVSSSGRPDTQYF. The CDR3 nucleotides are TGCGCCAGCAGCCGAGAAAGGGTGTCGTCTAGCGGAAGGCCAGATACGCAGTATTTT.

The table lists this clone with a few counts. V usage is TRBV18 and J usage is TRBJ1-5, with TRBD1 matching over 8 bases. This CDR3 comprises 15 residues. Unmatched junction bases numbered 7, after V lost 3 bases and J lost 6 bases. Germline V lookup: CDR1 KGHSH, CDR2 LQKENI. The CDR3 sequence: CASSPGQGFSQPQHF. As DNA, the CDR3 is TGTGCCAGCTCACCCGGACAGGGTTTCAGTCAGCCCCAGCATTTT.

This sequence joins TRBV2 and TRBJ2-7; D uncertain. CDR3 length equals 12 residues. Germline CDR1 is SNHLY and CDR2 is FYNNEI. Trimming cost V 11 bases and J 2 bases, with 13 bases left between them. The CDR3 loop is CAARKQPYEQYF. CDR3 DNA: TGTGCCGCTCGTAAACAGCCCTACGAGCAGTACTTC.

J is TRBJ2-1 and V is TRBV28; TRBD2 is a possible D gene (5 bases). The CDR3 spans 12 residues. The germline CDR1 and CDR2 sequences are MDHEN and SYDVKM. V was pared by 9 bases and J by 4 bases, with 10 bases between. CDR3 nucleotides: TGTGCCAGTCAGCGCGGGTACAATGAGCAGTTCTTC. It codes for CASQRGYNEQFF.